This T cell receptor (beta chain) was recorded in a study of T cell changes during pregnancy in multiple sclerosis. The CDR3 sequence is 13 residues long. Germline CDR1 and CDR2: SGHKS and YYEKEE (reference sequence). V lost 10 bases, J lost 8 bases, and 11 bases stayed unmatched. Only in-frame clones appear in the TCRdb table, and some are missing; sequencing was by immunoSEQ multiplex PCR. The top ten hold roughly 8.4% of the sample, which has more than 10,000 clones, about 88% seen once. This TCR came from a female donor with multiple sclerosis, enrolled in a pregnancy study. The chain links TRBV5-5 to TRBJ1-4, with TRBD1 identical over 7 bases. Specimen: CD8+ T cells from peripheral blood mononuclear cells, collected in the first trimester of pregnancy. The CDR3 DNA follows: TGTGCCTGTTACGACAGGGTGGGAGAAAAACTGTTTTTT. Protein sequence: CACYDRVGEKLFF.